The 18 T cell receptor beta chains given below trace back to one sample, sequenced in a study of human T cells and chemical hapten exposure. MiXCR, applied by TCRdb to the RACE reads, yields one record per CDR3 protein. The sample has some 81,000 distinct CDR3 sequences, over 6.5% seen once; the top ten hold about 1.7%. This sample's time point: healthy volunteer bleed at 6 weeks. Before extraction, the whole blood was not fractionated, and total RNA was taken from it. Sequencing was done on a sample of whole blood. These TCRs come from a female donor in good health. Some clones in this sample may be carry-over from other donors' samples.

This clonotype was detected only a few times. The chain couples TRBV10-3 to TRBJ1-1, with a tentative D call TRBD1 (6 bases). Germline V gene data show CDR1 as ENHRY and CDR2 as SYGVKD. This CDR3 spans 13 amino acids. The V end was cut by 4 bases, the J end by 4 bases, with 10 bases between. Written as DNA, the CDR3 is TGTGCCATCAGTGGGGGGGCAGGCACTGAAGCTTTCTTT. It is translated as CAISGGAGTEAFF.

This sequence joins TRBV19 and TRBJ2-7; 9 bases are a match to TRBD2. Trimming at V came to 2 bases and at J to 3 bases, leaving 8 bases not matched to a gene. This CDR3 spans 16 amino acids. Germline V gene lookup returns CDR1 LNHDA and CDR2 SQIVND (reference sequence). CDR3 amino acids: CASSISASGGFYEQYF. DNA for the CDR3: TGTGCCAGTAGTATATCGGCCAGCGGGGGGTTCTACGAGCAGTACTTC.

The sample holds many counts of this clonotype. The chain uses TRBV6-6 and TRBJ2-6; TRBD1 aligns across 9 bases. Germline-derived CDR1 and CDR2 are MNHNY and SVGAGI (reference sequence). V was clipped by 4 bases and J by 0 bases; unmatched bases: 4. The CDR3 runs to 17 residues. The CDR3 reads CASSSGTGLSGANVLTF. The CDR3, as DNA: TGTGCCAGCAGTTCCGGGACAGGGCTCTCTGGGGCCAACGTCCTGACTTTC.

This clonotype occurred a few times. One base away lies a much larger clone, so this may be a sequencing read error. The rearrangement uses TRBV5-4 and TRBJ2-7; D gene ambiguous. Germline values: CDR1 SGHNT, CDR2 YYREEE (reference sequence). The CDR3 has 11 amino acids. Trimming removed 3 bases at V and 3 bases at J, with 4 bases between. The CDR3 here is CASSWGYEQYF. The CDR3 nucleotides are TGTGCCAGCAGCTGGGGCTACGAGCAGTACTTC. The whole variable domain, filled in from reference TRBV5-4 and TRBJ2-7, reads ETGVTQSPTHLIKTRGQQVTLRCSSQSGHNTVSWYQQALGQGPQFIFQYYREEENGRGNFPPRFSGLQFPNYSSELNVNALELDDSALYLCASSWGYEQYFGPGTRLTVT.

This clonotype was found many times. The chain is built from TRBV6-1 and TRBJ1-5; D not certain. The CDR3 runs 13 residues. The V end was cut by 7 bases, the J end by 9 bases, with 16 bases between. The germline gives CDR1 MNHNS, CDR2 SASEGT. In nucleotides, the CDR3 is TGTGCCAGCATTATCGGCCGGTCTGGGCCCCAGCATTTT. It yields the protein CASIIGRSGPQHF.

The J gene is TRBJ1-1, the V gene TRBV24-1, with TRBD1 matching over 9 bases. Germline CDR1 and CDR2: KGHDR and SFDVKD. The junction had 2 bases not matched to a gene; V was cut back by 7 bases and J by 3 bases. CDR3 length: 13 amino acids. As DNA, the CDR3 is TGTGCCACCAGAGACAGGGGGTACACTGAAGCTTTCTTT. Its translation is CATRDRGYTEAFF.

This clonotype was observed at least ten times. The chain carries TRBV4-2 and TRBJ2-6; 12 bases fit TRBD2. Germline CDR1 reads LGHNA; CDR2 reads YNFKEQ. The V segment lost 3 bases and the J segment 0 bases; nucleotides outside the gene matches: 6. This CDR3 region has 19 residues. The CDR3 protein is CASSQELAGGSSGANVLTF. DNA of the CDR3: TGTGCCAGCAGCCAGGAACTAGCGGGGGGTAGCTCTGGGGCCAACGTCCTGACTTTC.

The chain joins TRBV25-1 to TRBJ2-7, with a possible D match to TRBD1 (6 bases). The CDR3 extends over 13 amino acids. Trimming left V 3 bases short and J 4 bases short, with 10 bases between. Germline V gene data show CDR1 as MGHDK and CDR2 as SYGVNS. This chain's CDR3 is CASSDAGDYEQYF. The CDR3 DNA reads as TGTGCCAGCAGTGACGCAGGGGATTACGAGCAGTACTTC.

This chain connects TRBV5-1 to TRBJ2-3; 9 bases match TRBD2. The CDR3 totals 16 residues. Unmatched junction bases numbered 7, after V lost 4 bases and J lost 1 base. CDR1 and CDR2 (germline): SGHRS, YFSETQ. The CDR3 DNA sequence: TGCGCCAGCAGCGTGTCCACTAGCGGGCGCACAGATACGCAGTATTTT. It is translated as CASSVSTSGRTDTQYF.

A remark on this clonotype: This may be a read error: a much more frequent sequence differs by one nucleotide. Given the absence of the conserved phenylalanine or tryptophan at the CDR3 end, a read error is likely. This rearrangement joins TRBV7-7 to TRBJ2-1; possibly TRBD1 or TRBD2 for D (5 bases each). This CDR3 comprises 14 residues. Germline CDR1 and CDR2: SSHAT and FNYEAQ (reference sequence). This CDR3 reads CASSSTVRGDEQFL. The CDR3 coding sequence is TGTGCTAGCAGCTCTACTGTCCGGGGCGATGAGCAGTTCCTC.

The gene calls are TRBV4-2 and TRBJ2-1, with 11 bases lining up with TRBD2. The CDR3 is made up of 15 amino acids. The germline V gene has CDR1 LGHNA and CDR2 YNFKEQ. The V gene end was trimmed by 4 bases and the J gene end by 2 bases; junction bases not matched to a gene: 1. The CDR3 sequence: CASSPSGGTYNEQFF. As DNA, the CDR3 is TGTGCCAGCAGCCCTAGCGGGGGGACCTACAATGAGCAGTTCTTC.

This clonotype was observed a single time. The rearrangement joins TRBV6-2 or TRBV6-3 to TRBJ2-4; D ambiguous. The CDR3 consists of 16 residues. The V gene's germline CDR1 is MNHEY and CDR2 SVGEGT. Trimming pared 0 bases from V and 7 bases from J, leaving 16 bases between. As DNA, the CDR3 is TGTGCCAGCAGTTACTCCCCTGGCGGATCGTGGAACATTCAGTACTTC. The encoded protein is CASSYSPGGSWNIQYF.

CDR3 amino acids: CATSRGARYTQYF. In DNA, the CDR3 is TGTGCCACCAGCAGAGGGGCGCGTTATACGCAGTATTTT. The chain is built from TRBV15 and TRBJ2-3; D unclear. Trimming stripped 1 base from V and 7 bases from J, with 9 bases between. Germline CDR1 is LNHNV and CDR2 is YYDKDF (reference sequence). The CDR3 runs to 13 residues.

Details on this clonotype: The junction and the germline gene differ at one end; a read error may be behind it. The chain is built from TRBV7-3 and TRBJ2-3; D possibly uses TRBD1 or TRBD2 (5 bases each). Germline V gene sequence: CDR1 SGHTA, CDR2 FQGTGA. The CDR3 contains 14 residues. Written as DNA, the CDR3 is TGTGCCAGCAGCTCGGGGACCAACACAGAAACGCAGTATTTT. Protein: CASSSGTNTETQYF.

The V and J genes are TRBV5-6 and TRBJ2-7, with a tentative D call TRBD1 (6 bases). Trimming took 0 bases from V and 0 from J, leaving 16 bases between them. The CDR3 loop spans 17 amino acids. Germline V gene lookup returns CDR1 SGHDT and CDR2 YYEEEE. The CDR3 protein is CASSLGTESTNSYEQYF. The CDR3 region has the DNA TGTGCCAGCAGCTTGGGGACAGAAAGCACTAACTCCTACGAGCAGTACTTC.

CDR3 in amino acids: CASSEAAGVEKLFF. CDR3 coding DNA: TGTGCCAGCAGTGAGGCGGCAGGGGTTGAAAAACTGTTTTTT. The genes are TRBV2 and TRBJ1-4, with D maybe TRBD1 (6 bases). Germline V lookup: CDR1 SNHLY, CDR2 FYNNEI. This CDR3 has 14 residues. The V end lost 3 bases, the J end lost 7 bases, and 12 bases lay between the germline ends.

This clonotype was recorded many times. The gene calls are TRBV10-3 and TRBJ2-2; D may be TRBD1 or TRBD2 (5 bases each). Looked up from germline, CDR1 is ENHRY and CDR2 is SYGVKD. Trimming cost V 4 bases and J 5 bases, with 5 bases left between them. The CDR3 has 12 residues. CDR3 DNA: TGTGCCATCAGTGGGGGGACCGGGGAGCTGTTTTTT. It encodes CAISGGTGELFF.

This chain connects TRBV5-1 to TRBJ1-5; weak D call: TRBD1 (6 bases). CDR1 SGHRS and CDR2 YFSETQ come from the germline V gene. The CDR3 has 15 amino acids. V gave up 4 bases and J gave up 6 bases, with 17 bases separating them. In DNA form, the CDR3 reads TGCGCCAGCAGCCTACAGGGTCTTGTTAGTCAGCCCCAGCATTTT. Residues: CASSLQGLVSQPQHF.